This entry features one TCR beta chain sequence. Its antigen is not known. The data were obtained in a study of a mutant IDH1 vaccine in newly diagnosed glioma. The CDR3 runs 14 residues. Germline-derived CDR1 and CDR2 are MNHEY and SVGAGI. The germline V and J ends were trimmed by 4 bases and 9 bases, with 16 bases remaining between them. Profiled with immunoSEQ multiplex PCR; TCRdb holds only in-frame clones, not every one. Among 40,000 to 45,000 clones listed, approximately 80% were seen once. The time point here: week 47, end of study. Every vaccine dose comprised 300 ug of mutant IDH1 20-mer peptide plus topical imiquimod.

This receptor was identified in a man aged 18 to 30 with glioma. Some clones in this sample may be carry-over from other donors' samples. The starting material was PBMCs, obtained from a glioma patient whose treatment included an IDH1 peptide vaccine. The gene calls are TRBV6-5 and TRBJ2-1; possible D gene TRBD2, 5 bases. The CDR3 loop is CASSFRRDRSEQFF. CDR3 DNA sequence: TGTGCCAGCAGTTTCCGACGGGATCGGAGTGAGCAGTTCTTC.